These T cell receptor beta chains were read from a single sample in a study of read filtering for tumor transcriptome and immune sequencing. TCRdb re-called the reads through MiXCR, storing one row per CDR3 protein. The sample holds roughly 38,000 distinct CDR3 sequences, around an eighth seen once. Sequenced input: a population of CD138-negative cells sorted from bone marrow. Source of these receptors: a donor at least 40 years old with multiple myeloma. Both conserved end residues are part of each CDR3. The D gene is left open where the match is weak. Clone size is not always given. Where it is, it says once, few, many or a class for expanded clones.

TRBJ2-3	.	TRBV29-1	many	CSVRLGLPSTDTQYF	TGCAGCGTTAGGCTGGGACTCCCCTCCACAGATACGCAGTATTTT
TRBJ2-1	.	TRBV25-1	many	CASSESGGFDEQFF	TGTGCCAGCAGTGAATCGGGCGGGTTCGATGAGCAGTTCTTC
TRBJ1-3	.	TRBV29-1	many	CSVVGGSGNTIYF	TGCAGCGTTGTAGGAGGGTCTGGAAACACCATATATTTT
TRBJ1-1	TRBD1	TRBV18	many	CASSPIGGGNTEAFF	TGTGCCAGCTCCCCAATAGGGGGCGGGAACACTGAAGCTTTCTTT
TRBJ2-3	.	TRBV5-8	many	CASSPYTKASTDTQYF	TGTGCCAGCAGCCCCTACACCAAAGCTAGCACAGATACGCAGTATTTT
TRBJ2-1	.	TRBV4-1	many	CASSHPGQNNEQFF	TGCGCCAGCAGCCACCCGGGACAAAACAATGAGCAGTTCTTC
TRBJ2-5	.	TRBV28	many	CASIPGGERGTQYF	TGTGCCAGCATCCCCGGGGGAGAGAGAGGGACCCAGTACTTC
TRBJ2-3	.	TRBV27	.	CASSQDLGTDTQYF	TGTGCCTCCAGTCAGGACCTGGGAACGGATACGCAGTATTTT
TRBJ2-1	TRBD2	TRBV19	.	CASSGGLGSYNEQFF	TGTGCCAGTAGTGGGGGACTAGGCTCCTACAATGAGCAGTTCTTC
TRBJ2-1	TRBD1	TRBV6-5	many	CASRLAAGTGSSYNEQFF	TGTGCCAGCAGACTCGCCGCCGGGACAGGGAGCTCCTACAATGAGCAGTTCTTC
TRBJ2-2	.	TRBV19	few	CASKGDGSSPVLFF	TGTGCCAGTAAAGGGGACGGTAGCTCCCCGGTGCTGTTTTTT
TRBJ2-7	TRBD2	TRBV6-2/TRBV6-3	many	CASNSGRYEQYF	TGTGCCAGCAATAGCGGGAGATACGAGCAGTACTTC
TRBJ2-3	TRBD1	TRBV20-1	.	CSAPGGTGGADTQYF	TGCAGTGCTCCGGGGGGGACAGGGGGCGCAGATACGCAGTATTTT
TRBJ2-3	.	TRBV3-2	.	CASGQDLLAGGPLDTQYF	TGTGCCAGCGGCCAAGATTTACTGGCGGGAGGGCCGTTGGATACGCAGTATTTT
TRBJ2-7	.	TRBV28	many	CAIAGREGTYEQYF	TGTGCCATCGCGGGGCGGGAAGGGACCTACGAGCAGTACTTC
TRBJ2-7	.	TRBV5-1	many	CASSWSGPSSYEQYF	TGCGCCAGCAGCTGGTCGGGACCCAGCTCCTACGAGCAGTACTTC
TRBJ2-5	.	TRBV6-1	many	CASSLTSLETQYF	TGTGCCAGCAGTCTCACTAGTCTGGAGACCCAGTACTTC
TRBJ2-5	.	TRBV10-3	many	CAISRGGVQETQYF	TGTGCCATCAGCAGGGGCGGGGTGCAAGAGACCCAGTACTTC
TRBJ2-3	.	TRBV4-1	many	CASSQVKGDQYF	TGCGCCAGCAGCCAAGTAAAAGGGGACCAGTATTTT
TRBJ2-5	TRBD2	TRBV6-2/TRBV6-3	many	CASAGDGRGQETQYF	TGTGCCAGCGCGGGAGACGGGAGAGGCCAAGAGACCCAGTACTTC
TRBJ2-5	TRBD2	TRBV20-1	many	CSADLAGSGTQYF	TGCAGTGCTGACCTAGCGGGATCCGGGACCCAGTACTTC
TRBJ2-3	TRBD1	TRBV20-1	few	CSARDGQGARGTDTQYF	TGCAGTGCTAGAGATGGACAGGGGGCCAGGGGCACAGATACGCAGTATTTT
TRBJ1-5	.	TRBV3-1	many	CASSKAGLVDQPQHF	TGTGCCAGCAGCAAAGCAGGGCTAGTAGACCAGCCCCAGCATTTT
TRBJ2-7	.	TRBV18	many	CASSPGPKSGEQYF	TGTGCCAGCTCCCCGGGACCGAAATCTGGCGAGCAGTACTTC
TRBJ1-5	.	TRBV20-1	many	CSARVGRSSPGQPQHF	TGCAGTGCTAGAGTAGGGAGGTCCTCACCCGGGCAGCCCCAGCATTTT
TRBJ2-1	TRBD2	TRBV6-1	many	CASSERGLAGGGNEQFF	TGTGCCAGCAGTGAACGCGGGCTAGCGGGAGGGGGGAATGAGCAGTTCTTC
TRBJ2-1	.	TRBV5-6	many	CASSPERREQFF	TGTGCCAGCAGCCCGGAGCGCCGTGAGCAGTTCTTC
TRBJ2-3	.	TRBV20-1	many	CSANVQVPSTDTQYF	TGCAGTGCAAACGTCCAGGTCCCTAGCACAGATACGCAGTATTTT
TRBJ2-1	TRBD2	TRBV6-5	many	CASQLAPSSYNEQFF	TGTGCCAGCCAACTAGCGCCTAGCTCCTACAATGAGCAGTTCTTC
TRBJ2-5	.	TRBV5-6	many	CASSLANREETQYF	TGTGCCAGCAGCTTGGCCAACAGGGAAGAGACCCAGTACTTC
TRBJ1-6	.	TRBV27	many	CASKFRVNSPLHF	TGTGCCAGCAAGTTTAGGGTTAATTCACCCCTCCACTTT
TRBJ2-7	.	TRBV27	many	CASSMRDRIYEQYF	TGTGCCAGCAGTATGCGGGACAGAATCTACGAGCAGTACTTC
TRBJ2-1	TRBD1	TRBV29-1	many	CSAARDRGVNEQFF	TGCAGCGCTGCCCGGGACAGGGGGGTCAATGAGCAGTTCTTC
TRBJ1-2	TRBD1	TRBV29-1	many	CSVADRGRGYTF	TGCAGCGTTGCCGACAGGGGAAGAGGCTACACCTTC
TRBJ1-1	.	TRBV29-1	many	CSVVDGSTEAFF	TGCAGCGTTGTGGACGGGAGCACTGAAGCTTTCTTT
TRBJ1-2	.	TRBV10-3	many	CAISESGRSYGYTF	TGTGCCATCAGTGAGTCGGGGAGGAGCTATGGCTACACCTTC
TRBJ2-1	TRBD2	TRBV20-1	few	CSAIIAGGPGNEQFF	TGCAGTGCCATAATAGCGGGAGGGCCGGGGAATGAGCAGTTCTTC
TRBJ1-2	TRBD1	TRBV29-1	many	CSVEDPTGLYGYTF	TGCAGCGTTGAAGATCCGACAGGGCTCTATGGCTACACCTTC
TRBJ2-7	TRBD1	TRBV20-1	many	CSAPGTDSYEQYF	TGCAGTGCTCCCGGGACAGACTCCTACGAGCAGTACTTC
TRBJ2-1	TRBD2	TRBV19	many	CASSIMSGSYNEQFF	TGTGCCAGTAGTATAATGAGCGGGAGCTACAATGAGCAGTTCTTC
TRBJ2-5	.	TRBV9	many	CASSAPGAWETQYF	TGTGCCAGCAGCGCACCAGGGGCGTGGGAGACCCAGTACTTC
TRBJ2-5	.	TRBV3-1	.	CAGSQEHETQYF	TGTGCCGGCAGCCAAGAGCACGAGACCCAGTACTTC
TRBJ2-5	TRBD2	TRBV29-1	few	CSVTSGTETQYF	TGCAGCGTGACTAGCGGGACAGAGACCCAGTACTTC
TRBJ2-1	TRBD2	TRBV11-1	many	CASSLALASGGEQFF	TGTGCCAGCAGCTTAGCGTTGGCTAGCGGAGGAGAGCAGTTCTTC
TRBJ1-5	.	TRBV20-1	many	CSARDFTGSGNQPQHF	TGCAGTGCTAGAGATTTTACGGGTTCCGGCAATCAGCCCCAGCATTTT
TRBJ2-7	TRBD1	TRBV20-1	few	CSAPGQRTYEQYF	TGCAGTGCGCCGGGACAGCGAACCTACGAGCAGTACTTC
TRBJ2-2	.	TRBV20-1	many	CSASVLGNTGELFF	TGCAGTGCTAGTGTGTTGGGGAACACCGGGGAGCTGTTTTTT
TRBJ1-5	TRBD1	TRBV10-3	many	CAISEGQGNQPQHF	TGTGCCATCAGTGAAGGACAGGGCAATCAGCCCCAGCATTTT
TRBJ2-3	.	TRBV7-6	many	CASSPRSGVDTQYF	TGTGCCAGCAGCCCACGTTCAGGGGTAGATACGCAGTATTTT
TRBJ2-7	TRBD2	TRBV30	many	CAWRLAGRYEQYF	TGTGCCTGGAGACTAGCGGGACGCTACGAGCAGTACTTC
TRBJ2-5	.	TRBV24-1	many	CATSDHRATQETQYF	TGTGCCACCAGTGATCACAGGGCCACACAAGAGACCCAGTACTTC
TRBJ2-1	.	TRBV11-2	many	CASSLSGRGQSEQFF	TGTGCCAGCAGCTTATCCGGTCGCGGGCAAAGTGAGCAGTTCTTC
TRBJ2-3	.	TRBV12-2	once	CASSLVASTDTWYF	TGTGCCAGCAGCTTAGTCGCCAGCACAGATACGTGGTATTTT
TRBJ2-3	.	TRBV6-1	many	CASSEGGGTDTQYF	TGTGCCAGCAGTGAAGGCGGGGGCACAGATACGCAGTATTTT
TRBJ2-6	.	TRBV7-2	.	CASSTDSGANVLTF	TGTGCCAGCAGCACCGACTCTGGGGCCAACGTCCTGACTTTC